What follows describes a single T cell receptor (beta chain). The antigen remains undetermined. The sample belongs to a study of CD4 T cells in relation to SARS-CoV-2 and coronaviruses. Trimming shortened V by 6 bases and J by 3 bases, and 5 bases separated the two germline ends. The CDR3 has 11 amino acids. Per germline, CDR1 MNHNY and CDR2 SVGAGI (reference sequence). Here immunoSEQ multiplex PCR was the method, and the copy in TCRdb shows in-frame clones only, minus some. The sample contains about 26,000 clones, more than 65% of which appear only once. Points from the study as a whole: In about 65% of donors, memory CD4+ clonotypes crossrecognized SARS-CoV-2 and at least one common cold coronavirus spike.

CD4+ T cells from unexposed donors were obtained before the COVID-19 pandemic (2011-2018). CD4+ T cells were isolated from the cells after less than 13 days of culture. The sample was CD4+ T cells from PBMCs, cultured in vitro. The V and J genes are TRBV6-6 and TRBJ1-2; D uncertain. This clonotype was obtained from a human donor in good health. CDR3 DNA: TGTGCCAGCAGGCAGGACTATGGCTACACCTTC. Translation gives CASRQDYGYTF.